This T cell receptor beta chain was sequenced in a study of beta chain features in type 1 diabetes. Study context: Over all samples combined, more than 90,000,000 sorted cells were examined.

The germline V gene has CDR1 KGHSH and CDR2 LQKENI. V lost 2 bases to trimming and J lost 1 base; unmatched junction nucleotides: 7. This CDR3 has 16 amino acids. Study-level results: When Type 1 diabetes patients were examined, their TCRB CDR3s proved moderately but significantly shorter in all four CD4+ subsets.

Note on this clone: No antigen is known for it.

Expressed TCRB transcripts were sequenced because the isolated RNA had all been reverse transcribed beforehand. Repertoires were generated with immunoSEQ multiplex PCR, while TCRdb's copy carries only in-frame clones and drops some. The table has approximately 730,000 clones, over 10% seen once. Input material: naive CD4+ T cells from blood. The V call is TRBV18, the J call TRBJ1-1; 7 bases align to TRBD1. This TCR came from a young man with type 1 diabetes. The chain's CDR3 is CASSPSPGQQNTEAFF. The CDR3 bases are TGTGCCAGCTCACCAAGTCCGGGACAGCAGAACACTGAAGCTTTCTTT.